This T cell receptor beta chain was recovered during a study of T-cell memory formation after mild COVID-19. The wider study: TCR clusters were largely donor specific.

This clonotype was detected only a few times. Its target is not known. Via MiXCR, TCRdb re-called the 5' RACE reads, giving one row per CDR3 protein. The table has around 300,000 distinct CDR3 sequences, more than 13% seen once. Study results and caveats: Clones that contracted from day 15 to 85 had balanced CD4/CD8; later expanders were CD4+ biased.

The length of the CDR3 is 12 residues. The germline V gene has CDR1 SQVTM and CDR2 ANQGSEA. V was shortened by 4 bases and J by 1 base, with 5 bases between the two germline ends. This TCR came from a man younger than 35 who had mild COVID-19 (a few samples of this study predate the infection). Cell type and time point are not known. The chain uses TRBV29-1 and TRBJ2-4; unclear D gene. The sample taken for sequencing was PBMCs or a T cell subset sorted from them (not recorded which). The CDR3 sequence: CSVGIAKNIQYF. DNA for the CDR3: TGCAGCGTTGGAATTGCCAAAAACATTCAGTACTTC.